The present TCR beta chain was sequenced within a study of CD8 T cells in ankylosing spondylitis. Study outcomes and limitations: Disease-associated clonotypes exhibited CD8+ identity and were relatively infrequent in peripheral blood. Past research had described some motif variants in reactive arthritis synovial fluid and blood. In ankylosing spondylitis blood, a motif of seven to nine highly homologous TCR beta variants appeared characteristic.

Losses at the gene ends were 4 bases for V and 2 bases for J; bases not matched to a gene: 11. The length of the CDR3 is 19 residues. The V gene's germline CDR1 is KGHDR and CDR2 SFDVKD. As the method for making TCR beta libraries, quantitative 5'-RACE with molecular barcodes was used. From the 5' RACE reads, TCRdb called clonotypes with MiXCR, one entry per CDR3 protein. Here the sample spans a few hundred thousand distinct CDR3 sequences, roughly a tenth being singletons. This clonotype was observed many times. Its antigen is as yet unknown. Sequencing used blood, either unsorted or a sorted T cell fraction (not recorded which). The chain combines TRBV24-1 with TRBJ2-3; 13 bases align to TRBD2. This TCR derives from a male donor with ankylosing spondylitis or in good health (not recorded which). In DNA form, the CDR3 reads TGTGCCACCAGTGACCGGCCCTCGGGACTAGCGGGGATCACAGATACGCAGTATTTT. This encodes CATSDRPSGLAGITDTQYF.